This passage covers 12 T cell receptor beta chains from one sample sequenced in a study of T cells after yellow fever vaccination. TCRdb fed the 5' RACE reads into MiXCR, producing one record per CDR3 protein. The sample consists of over 35,000 distinct CDR3 sequences, just under 6.5% of them appearing once. Sequenced here: PBMCs, either bulk or a sorted T-cell subset (CD4+, CD8+, memory, or dextramer-sorted; not recorded which), sampled 45 days after the yellow fever booster vaccination. The receptors derive from a man aged 25-45 years who received the YFV17D yellow fever vaccine.

Comment on this clonotype: At one end, the junction sequence differs from germline, possibly due to a read error. The V call is TRBV12-3 or TRBV12-4, the J call TRBJ2-6; D unclear. The CDR3 runs 19 residues. CDR3 nucleotides: TGTGCCATCAGTTTGAAAGTGACCCTTTTGGGCTCTGGGGCCAACGTCCTGACTTTC. It translates to CAISLKVTLLGSGANVLTF.

This clonotype appeared many times. The gene calls are TRBV19 and TRBJ2-2; no clear D gene. Per the germline V gene, CDR1 is LNHDA and CDR2 is SQIVND (reference sequence). This CDR3 spans 16 amino acids. V shed 3 bases and J shed 4 bases, with 15 bases lying between them. The CDR3 sequence is CASSMSYLPPTGELFF. The CDR3 nucleotides read TGTGCCAGTAGTATGTCGTATCTCCCTCCCACCGGGGAGCTGTTTTTT. The full variable domain, with the rest looked up from reference TRBV19 and TRBJ2-2, is DGGITQSPKYLFRKEGQNVTLSCEQNLNHDAMYWYRQDPGQGLRLIYYSQIVNDFQKGDIAEGYSVSREKKESFPLTVTSAQKNPTAFYLCASSMSYLPPTGELFFGEGSRLTVL.

This rearrangement joins TRBV18 to TRBJ2-5; TRBD2 matches 8 bases. V trimming: 1 base; J trimming: 4 bases; junction bases outside the gene matches: 5. Germline values: CDR1 KGHSH, CDR2 LQKENI. CDR3 length: 15 amino acids. The CDR3 nucleotides read TGTGCCAGCTCACCACTAAGCGGGGGTAGAGAGACCCAGTACTTC. Amino acids: CASSPLSGGRETQYF.

This clonotype has at least ten counts. This chain connects TRBV2 to TRBJ2-7; TRBD2 matches 10 bases. Germline values: CDR1 SNHLY, CDR2 FYNNEI. V dropped 7 bases and J dropped 1; count of bases not matched to a gene: 10. The CDR3 extends over 16 amino acids. The CDR3 sequence is CASTLASGRLSYEQYF. The CDR3 DNA sequence: TGTGCCAGCACACTAGCTAGCGGGAGATTATCCTACGAGCAGTACTTC.

In its sample, this clonotype was seen many times. The rearrangement uses TRBV5-1 and TRBJ2-1; weak D call: TRBD2 (6 bases). Germline V CDR1 and CDR2: SGHRS, YFSETQ. The CDR3 totals 14 residues. V was trimmed by 0 bases and J by 6 bases, leaving 10 bases between them. The CDR3 nucleotides read TGCGCCAGCAGCTTGGGGGAGGATCCCAATGAGCAGTTCTTC. Amino acids: CASSLGEDPNEQFF.

This clonotype came up many times. This sequence joins TRBV20-1 and TRBJ2-5; D not resolved. The CDR3 runs 12 residues. Germline V gene lookup returns CDR1 DFQATT and CDR2 SNEGSKA (reference sequence). V lost 6 bases and J 0 bases, leaving 8 bases between the germline ends. The CDR3, as DNA: TGCAGTGCCAGCAAGTACCAAGAGACCCAGTACTTC. The encoded protein is CSASKYQETQYF.

This chain connects TRBV20-1 to TRBJ2-7, with D tentatively TRBD1 (5 bases). The germline gives CDR1 DFQATT, CDR2 SNEGSKA (reference sequence). Trimming removed 2 bases from V and 7 bases from J, with 12 bases in between. The CDR3 sequence is 12 residues long. The CDR3 sequence: CSARSRAKEQYF. The CDR3 DNA reads TGCAGTGCTAGATCCAGGGCTAAAGAGCAGTACTTC.

Ten or more counts support this clonotype. The chain carries TRBV4-3 and TRBJ1-2, with 8 bases fitting TRBD1. V dropped 3 bases and J dropped 6; count of bases not matched to a gene: 0. The germline V gene encodes CDR1 LGHNA and CDR2 YSLEER. The CDR3 length is 12 residues. CDR3 amino acids: CASSQTGDGYTF. In DNA form, the CDR3 reads TGCGCCAGCAGCCAGACAGGGGATGGCTACACCTTC.

This clonotype was detected many times. The V call is TRBV3-1, the J call TRBJ2-7; D perhaps matches TRBD1 (5 bases). Germline V gene sequence: CDR1 LGHDT, CDR2 YNNKEL (reference sequence). V shed 2 bases and J shed 6 bases, with 17 bases lying between them. This CDR3 has 15 amino acids. DNA for the CDR3: TGTGCCAGCAGCCAAACAGGTCAACCGGGTTCCGAGCAGTACTTC. Protein: CASSQTGQPGSEQYF.

CDR3 nucleotides: TGTGCCAGCAGCTTAGACGGGAGGCCCAAGCAGTTCTTC. Protein product: CASSLDGRPKQFF. The V call is TRBV7-2, the J call TRBJ2-1; 7 bases match TRBD2. CDR1 is SGHTA, CDR2 FQGNSA, per germline. The CDR3 contains 13 residues. V lost 1 base, J lost 11 bases, and 5 bases stayed unmatched.

Judged by abundance, this clonotype is medium-sized (0.01 to 0.1%). This sequence joins TRBV24-1 and TRBJ2-7; 7 bases are a match to TRBD2. The germline V gene has CDR1 KGHDR and CDR2 SFDVKD. The CDR3 runs to 16 residues. V dropped 1 base and J dropped 4; count of bases not matched to a gene: 9. CDR3 region: CATSDFRPGRGYEQYF. CDR3 bases: TGTGCCACCAGTGATTTTCGGCCGGGGAGGGGTTACGAGCAGTACTTC.

This clonotype occurred many times. CDR3 protein: CASSEAHNEQFF. Written as DNA, the CDR3 is TGTGCCAGCAGTGAGGCTCACAATGAGCAGTTCTTC. J is TRBJ2-1 and V is TRBV28; D gene ambiguous. Germline CDR1 MDHEN, CDR2 SYDVKM. V was trimmed by 5 bases and J by 5 bases, leaving 7 bases between them. The CDR3 spans 12 residues.